The source of this T cell receptor (beta chain) is a study of CD8 T cells in Susac syndrome. Broader study findings: That the number of individuals in its TCR sequencing and HLA analysis was relatively small was acknowledged by the study.

With regard to this clonotype: The target antigen is unknown.

CDR1 and CDR2 from the germline V gene are MNHEY and SVGAGI. This CDR3 is 15 amino acids long. Trimming removed 2 bases at V and 4 bases at J, with 14 bases between. An amount of RNA that ranged from roughly 0.45 to 1 ug was reverse transcribed with random hexamers. Using its own MiXCR run on the immunoSEQ multiplex PCR reads, TCRdb lists one record per CDR3 protein. The data contain 130,000 or so distinct CDR3 sequences, 90% to 95% of them seen just once; the ten biggest clones take up around 0.1%. The rearrangement uses TRBV6-5 and TRBJ1-2; D call uncertain. Sample: CD4+ T cells from PBMCs. This sequence originates from a human donor in good health. As DNA, the CDR3 is TGTGCCAGCAGTTACGACCGCAGGCCTCTCTATGGCTACACCTTC. Protein product: CASSYDRRPLYGYTF.